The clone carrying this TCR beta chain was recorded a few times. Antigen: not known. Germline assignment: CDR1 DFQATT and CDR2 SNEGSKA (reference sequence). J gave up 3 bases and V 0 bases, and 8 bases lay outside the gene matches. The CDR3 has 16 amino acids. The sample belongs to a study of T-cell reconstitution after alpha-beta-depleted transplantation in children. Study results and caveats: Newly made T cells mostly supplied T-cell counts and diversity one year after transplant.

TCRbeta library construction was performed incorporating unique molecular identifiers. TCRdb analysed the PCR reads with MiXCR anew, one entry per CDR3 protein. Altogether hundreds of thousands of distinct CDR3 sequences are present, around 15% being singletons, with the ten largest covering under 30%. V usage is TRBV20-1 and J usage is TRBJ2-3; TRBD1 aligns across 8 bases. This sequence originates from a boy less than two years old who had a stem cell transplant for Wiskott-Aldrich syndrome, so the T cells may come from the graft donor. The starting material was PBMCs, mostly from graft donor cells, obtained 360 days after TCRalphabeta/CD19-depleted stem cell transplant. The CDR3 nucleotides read TGCAGTGCTAGAGATCCAAGTACAGGGGGAACAGATACGCAGTATTTT. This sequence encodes CSARDPSTGGTDTQYF.